This T cell receptor beta chain comes out of a study of cytomegalovirus exposure and HLA in healthy donors. This clone showed up just once. What it binds is not known. Researchers ran the PCR with 60 Vbeta and 13 Jbeta primers. Measured with immunoSEQ multiplex PCR; TCRdb has only the in-frame clones, and not every one. The sample has some 180,000 clones, approximately 80% seen once; the top ten hold approximately 1.3%. The CDR3 is made up of 15 amino acids. The V and J ends lost 4 bases and 7 bases, in that order; junction bases with no gene match: 11. CDR1 and CDR2 (germline): LNHDA, SQIVND (reference sequence). Regarding the study as a whole: Productive rates of about 87% or about 30% were seen for most TCR beta V segments in an earlier analysis.

The sample consisted of PBMCs. The source is a girl aged 10 to 17 in good health and CMV-seropositive. V and J are TRBV19 and TRBJ1-2; 8 bases are a match to TRBD1. The CDR3 coding sequence is TGTGCCAGTAGTACCCGGACAGGGATGGCGGCTGGCTACACCTTC. Translating gives CASSTRTGMAAGYTF.